A selection of T cell receptor beta chains follows, all from one sample in a study of T cell responses to AZD1222 COVID-19 vaccine. Data came from immunoSEQ multiplex PCR; TCRdb stores just in-frame clones and leaves some out. The sample carries about 66,000 clones, over 80% recorded once. The sample in question was peripheral blood, obtained 28 days after the second dose of the MenACWY control vaccine. These receptor sequences come from an adult who received the MenACWY meningococcal vaccine as a control. The CDR3 runs from the conserved cysteine through the conserved F or W. The D gene is left open where the match is weak. Size is omitted from some rows. Given values are once, few, many or a class for expanded clones.

>TRBJ2-3|TRBD1|-|TRBV12-5
TGTGCTAGTGGTTTGGAAACAGGGGCAGATACGCAGTATTTT
CASGLETGADTQYF
>TRBJ2-7|-|-|TRBV7-2
TGTGCCAGCAGCTTCAGCTACGAGCAGTACTTC
CASSFSYEQYF
>TRBJ2-7|-|-|TRBV6-5
TGTGCCAGCAGTCGCCGGGGGACGGTCGACTACGAGCAGTACTTC
CASSRRGTVDYEQYF
>TRBJ2-7|-|once|TRBV6-2/TRBV6-3
TGTGCCAGCAGCGTCGGGGGGCGGTACGAGCAGTACTTC
CASSVGGRYEQYF
>TRBJ1-1|TRBD1|-|TRBV19
TGTGCCAGTAGGGAGGGGGCGACATTCATTGAAGCTTTCTTT
CASREGATFIEAFF
>TRBJ1-6|TRBD1|few|TRBV15
TGTGCCACCAGCAGTCCACGTTGGGGACAGAGTTCACCCCTCCACTTT
CATSSPRWGQSSPLHF
>TRBJ1-1|-|few|TRBV12-3/TRBV12-4
TGTGCCAGCAGTTTGGACAGCACTGAAGCTTTCTTT
CASSLDSTEAFF
>TRBJ2-7|-|-|TRBV11-2
TGTGCCAGCCAGGGTCAATACGAGCAGTACTTC
CASQGQYEQYF
>TRBJ1-1|-|-|TRBV27
TGTGCCAGTAGGTCAACCCGGAAGAACACTGAAGCTTTCTTT
CASRSTRKNTEAFF
>TRBJ2-4|-|-|TRBV21-1
TGTGCCAGCAGCGGCCGGGCTAGCGGGAGGGGAGACATTCAGTACTTC
CASSGRASGRGDIQYF
>TRBJ1-3|-|-|TRBV7-8
TGTGCCAGCAGCTTAGTTGGGGGCTCGGGCGGAAACACCATATATTTT
CASSLVGGSGGNTIYF
>TRBJ2-7|-|-|TRBV25-1
TGTGCCAGCTTGAATGAGGGGCCCTACGAGCAGTACTTC
CASLNEGPYEQYF
>TRBJ2-1|-|-|TRBV7-9
TGTGCCGCAGCAGGAGGAAACAGCTCCTACAATGAGCAGTTCTTC
CAAAGGNSSYNEQFF
>TRBJ2-3|-|-|TRBV5-1
TGCGCCAGCCACAACGATACTCATAGCACAGATACGCAGTATTTT
CASHNDTHSTDTQYF
>TRBJ2-3|TRBD2|-|TRBV6-4
TGTGCCAGCAGTGACATAGCGGGAAGCACAGATACGCAGTATTTT
CASSDIAGSTDTQYF
>TRBJ1-2|-|once|TRBV18
TGTGCCAGCTCTTCCGGTGCGGTGGGGGATGGCTACACCTTC
CASSSGAVGDGYTF
>TRBJ2-1|TRBD1|once|TRBV9
TGTGCCAGCAGCCCCCCACCGGGACAGGGGATCAATGAGCAGTTCTTC
CASSPPPGQGINEQFF
>TRBJ2-1|TRBD2|-|TRBV19
TGTGCCAGTAGACTAAGCGGGACCAATGAGCAGTTCTTC
CASRLSGTNEQFF
>TRBJ2-7|-|-|TRBV11-2
TGTGCCAGCAGCTTTATAGGGGCTGGGGAGCAGTACTTC
CASSFIGAGEQYF
>TRBJ1-6|TRBD1|-|TRBV9
TGTGCCAGCAGCGAGAAGACAGGGGGTTACTCACCCCTCCACTTT
CASSEKTGGYSPLHF
>TRBJ2-6|TRBD1|-|TRBV4-2
TGTGCCAGCAGCCAAGAAAGACAGGGGGCGCGGTCTGGGGCCAACGTCCTGACTTTC
CASSQERQGARSGANVLTF
>TRBJ1-3|-|-|TRBV30
TGTGCCTGGAGTGTAAACATTAACGGAAACACCATATATTTT
CAWSVNINGNTIYF
>TRBJ1-4|-|-|TRBV2
TGTGCCAGCAGAGAAATTGGTGGTGGGGAAAAACTGTTTTTT
CASREIGGGEKLFF
>TRBJ1-1|-|-|TRBV28
TGTGCCAGCAGTAGCTCCGGGGCTGAAGCTTTCTTT
CASSSSGAEAFF
>TRBJ2-7|TRBD2|-|TRBV24-1
TGTGCCACCGGTCCTAGCGGTACCTACGAGCAGTACTTC
CATGPSGTYEQYF
>TRBJ2-1|TRBD2|-|TRBV7-2
TGTGCCAGCAGCTTAGTCACCGGGACTAGCTCTTACAATGAGCAGTTCTTC
CASSLVTGTSSYNEQFF
>TRBJ2-7|TRBD2|-|TRBV18
TGTGCCAGCTCTATAGCGGGGGCCTACGAGCAGTACTTC
CASSIAGAYEQYF
>TRBJ1-1|-|few|TRBV7-3
TGTGCCAGCAAGGCAGGACTGGGAACTGAAGCTTTCTTT
CASKAGLGTEAFF
>TRBJ1-4|-|-|TRBV6-5
TGTGCCAGCAGTTACAGGGAAAATGAAAAACTGTTTTTT
CASSYRENEKLFF
>TRBJ2-1|TRBD1|-|TRBV5-8
TGTGCCAGCAGAGAGAAGGACAGGGTTGAGCCCTACAATGAGCAGTTCTTC
CASREKDRVEPYNEQFF
>TRBJ1-1|-|once|TRBV6-6
TGTGCCAGCAGTTCGAACACTGAAGCTTTCTTT
CASSSNTEAFF
>TRBJ1-5|-|few|TRBV7-2
TGTGCCAGCAGCTTAGCGAGTGGGTATAATCAGCCCCAGCATTTT
CASSLASGYNQPQHF
>TRBJ1-3|-|-|TRBV7-9
TGTGCCAGCAGCGGAAACTCTGGAAACACCATATATTTT
CASSGNSGNTIYF